This paragraph reports one T cell receptor (beta chain). Its matching antigen is unknown. This specimen belongs to a study of T cell responses to AZD1222 COVID-19 vaccine. General observations from the study: Clonal diversity was possibly underestimated, and the donors were mostly white British, with more females. Nearly half of unique spike-specific TCRs reportedly avoided B.1.351 and B.1.1.7 mutated regions.

V was clipped by 4 bases and J by 8 bases, with 12 bases between them. This CDR3 is 14 amino acids long. Germline V gene sequence: CDR1 SGHVS, CDR2 FQNEAQ. Assay: immunoSEQ multiplex PCR; the TCRdb copy retains only in-frame clones and omits some. The sample contains 120,000 to 150,000 clones, around 93% of which appear only once. The study pooled second doses at about 4 or about 12 weeks. The TCR was taken from an adult who received the AZD1222 COVID-19 vaccine. The V and J genes are TRBV7-8 and TRBJ1-6, with D tentatively TRBD1 (6 bases). This specimen was peripheral blood, taken 28 days after the second AZD1222 dose. CDR3 in DNA: TGTGCCAGCAGCTCACGGGGGCAGGATTCACCCCTCCACTTT. Its protein is CASSSRGQDSPLHF.